This entry concerns a single TCR beta chain. These data belong to a study of T cell responses to AZD1222 COVID-19 vaccine. From germline, CDR1 is SGHNT and CDR2 YYREEE (reference sequence). The CDR3 consists of 15 residues. Trimming took 4 bases from V and 7 from J; bases not matched to a gene: 14. The method was immunoSEQ multiplex PCR; TCRdb's version includes in-frame clones alone and lacks a portion of them. This sample has about 130,000 clones, with about 90% found just once. The TCR comes from an adult in good health. The sample was peripheral blood, taken on day 0 of MenACWY control vaccination. V usage is TRBV5-4 and J usage is TRBJ2-7, with 7 bases that match TRBD2. The CDR3 DNA reads TGTGCCAGCAGCCTTACCCTGGGAGGGCGGGGGGAGCAGTACTTC. Translating gives CASSLTLGGRGEQYF. The complete variable domain, with remaining parts taken from reference TRBV5-4 and TRBJ2-7, reads ETGVTQSPTHLIKTRGQQVTLRCSSQSGHNTVSWYQQALGQGPQFIFQYYREEENGRGNFPPRFSGLQFPNYSSELNVNALELDDSALYLCASSLTLGGRGEQYFGPGTRLTVT.